This TCR beta chain was captured by sequencing in a study of Ad26.COV2.S vaccination and SARS-CoV-2 variants. Whole-study findings and limits: Spike-specific TCR breadth was greater in vaccine than placebo recipients. Vaccinees reportedly had broad spike-specific CD8+ and CD4+ T cell responses.

Comments on this clone: Antigen unknown.

CDR3 length: 16 amino acids. Trimming took 0 bases from V and 2 from J, leaving 9 bases between them. Per germline, CDR1 SGHRS and CDR2 YFSETQ. Sequencing used immunoSEQ multiplex PCR; TCRdb keeps in-frame clones, though not all of them. Altogether around 500,000 clones are present, 80% to 90% being singletons, with the ten largest covering around 1.8%. Treatment meaning: around 19 received Ad26.COV2.S at low or high dose, single or two shots; 5 received placebo; per-sample allocation not given. Specimens were obtained on day 63 following the first vaccine or placebo injection. Donation was by an adult aged 18-55 years who was in Boston. An Ad26 vector was used to express Wuhan-strain SARS-CoV-2 spike as the vaccine.

The receptor's source is a person between 18 and 65 years old who received the Ad26.COV2.S COVID-19 vaccine or a placebo. This specimen was peripheral blood, taken in a trial of Ad26.COV2.S vaccine versus placebo. This chain links TRBV5-1 with TRBJ2-6; D is unclear. CDR3 sequence: CASSLGPLAGANVLTF. DNA of the CDR3: TGCGCCAGCAGCTTGGGGCCGCTGGCTGGGGCCAACGTCCTGACTTTC.